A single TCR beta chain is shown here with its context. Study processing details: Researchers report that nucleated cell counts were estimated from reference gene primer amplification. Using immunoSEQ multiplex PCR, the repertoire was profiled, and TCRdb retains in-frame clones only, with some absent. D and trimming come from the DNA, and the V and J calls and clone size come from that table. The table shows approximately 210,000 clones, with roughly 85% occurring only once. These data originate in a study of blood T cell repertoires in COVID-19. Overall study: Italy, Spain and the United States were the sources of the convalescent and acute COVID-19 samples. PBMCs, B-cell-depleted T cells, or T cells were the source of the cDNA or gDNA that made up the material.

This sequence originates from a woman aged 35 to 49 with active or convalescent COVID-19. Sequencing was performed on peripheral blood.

The CDR3 coding sequence is TGCGCCAGCAGCTTGAAAGCGGGTAATCAGCCCCAGCATTTT. Encoded protein: CASSLKAGNQPQHF. J is TRBJ1-5 and V is TRBV5-1; no definite D call. The germline V gene encodes CDR1 SGHRS and CDR2 YFSETQ. The CDR3 runs 14 residues. V lost 1 base, J lost 4 bases, and 9 bases lay in between.